These T cell receptor beta chains were read from a single sample in a study of shared clonotypes between healthy human individuals. Here immunoSEQ multiplex PCR was the method, and the copy in TCRdb shows in-frame clones only, minus some. Among about 2.4 million clones, 80% to 95% were seen once, and the ten largest hold about 0.34%. Sequenced material: naive CD4+ T cells from PBMCs. The receptor source for this set is a man younger than 35 in good health. Some clones in this sample may be carry-over from other donors' samples. The CDR3 runs from the conserved cysteine through the conserved F or W. The D gene is left open where the match is weak.

V gene	J gene	CDR3 length	D gene	CDR3 protein	CDR3 DNA
TRBV27	TRBJ1-1	15	NA	CASRLDRFPNTEAFF	TGTGCCAGCAGACTCGACCGCTTCCCGAACACTGAAGCTTTCTTT
TRBV7-2	TRBJ2-7	16	TRBD2	CASSLMREGLGNEQYF	TGTGCCAGCAGCTTGATGCGGGAGGGCCTGGGGAACGAGCAGTACTTC
TRBV9	TRBJ2-6	16	NA	CASSSRGDSGANVLTF	TGTGCCAGCAGCTCTAGAGGGGACTCTGGGGCCAACGTCCTGACTTTC
TRBV15	TRBJ1-2	13	NA	CATSREMIYGYTF	TGTGCCACCAGCAGAGAGATGATCTATGGCTACACCTTC
TRBV7-9	TRBJ2-7	13	NA	CASSPGVTYEQYF	TGTGCCAGCAGCCCAGGGGTAACCTACGAGCAGTACTTC
TRBV5-3	TRBJ2-7	14	TRBD2	CARSPSGGDYEQYF	TGTGCCAGAAGCCCCTCGGGGGGAGACTACGAGCAGTACTTC
TRBV7-9	TRBJ2-5	14	NA	CASSLYTGEETQYF	TGTGCCAGCAGCTTATATACAGGAGAAGAGACCCAGTACTTC
TRBV4-1	TRBJ2-7	16	TRBD2	CASSQGLSGSSYEQYF	TGCGCCAGCAGCCAGGGTCTCAGCGGGAGTTCCTACGAGCAGTACTTC
TRBV2	TRBJ2-7	13	TRBD2	CATQRGAALEQYF	TGTGCCACCCAGCGGGGGGCGGCCCTCGAGCAGTACTTC
TRBV7-9	TRBJ2-7	17	TRBD2	CASSFFPTSGRTYEQYF	TGTGCCAGCAGCTTTTTCCCGACTAGCGGGAGGACCTACGAGCAGTACTTC
TRBV5-1	TRBJ2-3	13	NA	CASSLPPTDTQYF	TGCGCCAGCAGCTTACCCCCCACAGATACGCAGTATTTT
TRBV7-9	TRBJ2-5	17	NA	CASSLGIQGGQQETQYF	TGTGCCAGCAGCTTAGGTATTCAGGGTGGACAACAAGAGACCCAGTACTTC
TRBV5-6	TRBJ1-5	16	NA	CASSWGGPTPSQPQHF	TGTGCCAGCAGCTGGGGGGGACCGACTCCATCCCAGCCCCAGCATTTT
TRBV28	TRBJ2-7	14	TRBD1	CASTPGQGDYEQYF	TGTGCCAGTACTCCGGGACAGGGTGACTACGAGCAGTACTTC
TRBV7-9	TRBJ1-1	14	NA	CASSLGTSNTEAFF	TGTGCCAGCAGCTTGGGTACGTCGAACACTGAAGCTTTCTTT